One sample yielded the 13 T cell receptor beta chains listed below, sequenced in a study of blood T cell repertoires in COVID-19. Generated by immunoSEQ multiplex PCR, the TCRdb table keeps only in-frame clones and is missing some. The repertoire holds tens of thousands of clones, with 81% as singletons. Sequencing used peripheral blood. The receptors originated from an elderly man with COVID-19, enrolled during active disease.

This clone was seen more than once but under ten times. CDR3 sequence reads: CASSPGLAGGLETQYF. The DNA of the CDR3 is TGTGCCAGCAGCCCAGGACTAGCGGGAGGGCTGGAGACCCAGTACTTC. This sequence joins TRBV11-3 and TRBJ2-5; 15 positions match TRBD2. V lost 5 bases to trimming and J lost 5 bases; unmatched junction nucleotides: 6. This CDR3 region has 16 residues. CDR1 and CDR2 from the germline V gene are SGHNT and YENEEA.

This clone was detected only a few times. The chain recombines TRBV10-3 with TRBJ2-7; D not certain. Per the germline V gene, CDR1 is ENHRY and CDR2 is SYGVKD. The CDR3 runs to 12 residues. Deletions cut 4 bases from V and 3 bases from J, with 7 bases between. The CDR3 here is CAISVNSYEQYF. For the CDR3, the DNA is TGTGCCATCAGTGTAAACAGCTACGAGCAGTACTTC.

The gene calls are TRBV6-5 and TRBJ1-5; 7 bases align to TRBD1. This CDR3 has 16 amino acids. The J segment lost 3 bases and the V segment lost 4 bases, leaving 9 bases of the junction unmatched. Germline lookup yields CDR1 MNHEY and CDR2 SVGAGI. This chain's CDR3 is CASSSRTGADNQPQHF. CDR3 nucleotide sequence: TGTGCCAGCAGTTCAAGGACAGGAGCAGACAATCAGCCCCAGCATTTT.

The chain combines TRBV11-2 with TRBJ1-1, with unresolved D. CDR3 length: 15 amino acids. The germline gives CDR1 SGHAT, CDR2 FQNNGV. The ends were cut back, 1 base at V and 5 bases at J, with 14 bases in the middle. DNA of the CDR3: TGTGCCAGCAGCTTAGTCCGGGGAGGTTTAACTGAAGCTTTCTTT. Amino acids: CASSLVRGGLTEAFF.

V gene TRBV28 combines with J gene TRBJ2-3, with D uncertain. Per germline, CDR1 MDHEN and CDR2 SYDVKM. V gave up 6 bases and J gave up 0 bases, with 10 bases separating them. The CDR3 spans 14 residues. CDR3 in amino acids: CASSSRRSTDTQYF. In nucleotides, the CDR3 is TGTGCCAGCAGCTCCCGGCGGAGCACAGATACGCAGTATTTT.

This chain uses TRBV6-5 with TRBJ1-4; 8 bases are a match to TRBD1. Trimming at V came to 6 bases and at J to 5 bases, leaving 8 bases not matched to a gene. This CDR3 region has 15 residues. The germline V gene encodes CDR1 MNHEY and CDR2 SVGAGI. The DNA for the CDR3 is TGTGCCAGCAGCGCCGGGACAGGCAACAATGAAAAACTGTTTTTT. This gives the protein CASSAGTGNNEKLFF.

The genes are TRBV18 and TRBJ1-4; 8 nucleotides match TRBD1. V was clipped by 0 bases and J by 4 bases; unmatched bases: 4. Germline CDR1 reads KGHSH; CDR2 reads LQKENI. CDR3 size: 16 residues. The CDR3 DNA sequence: TGTGCCAGCTCACCACCCGGACAGGGCGGTAATGAAAAACTGTTTTTT. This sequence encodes CASSPPGQGGNEKLFF.

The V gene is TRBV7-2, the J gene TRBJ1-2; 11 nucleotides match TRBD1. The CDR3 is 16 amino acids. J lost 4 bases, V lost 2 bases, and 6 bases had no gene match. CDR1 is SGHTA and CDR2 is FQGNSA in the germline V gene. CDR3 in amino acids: CASSLWGQGVGYGYTF. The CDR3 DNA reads TGTGCCAGCAGCTTATGGGGACAGGGGGTGGGCTATGGCTACACCTTC.

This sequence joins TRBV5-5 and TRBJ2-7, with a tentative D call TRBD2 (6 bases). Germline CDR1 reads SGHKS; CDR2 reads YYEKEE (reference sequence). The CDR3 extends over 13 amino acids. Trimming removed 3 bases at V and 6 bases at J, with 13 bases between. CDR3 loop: CASSSHGLLEQYF. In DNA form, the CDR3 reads TGTGCCAGCAGCTCCCATGGACTACTCGAGCAGTACTTC. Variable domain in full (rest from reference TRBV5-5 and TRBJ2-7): DAGVTQSPTHLIKTRGQQVTLRCSPISGHKSVSWYQQVLGQGPQFIFQYYEKEERGRGNFPDRFSARQFPNYSSELNVNALLLGDSALYLCASSSHGLLEQYFGPGTRLTVT.

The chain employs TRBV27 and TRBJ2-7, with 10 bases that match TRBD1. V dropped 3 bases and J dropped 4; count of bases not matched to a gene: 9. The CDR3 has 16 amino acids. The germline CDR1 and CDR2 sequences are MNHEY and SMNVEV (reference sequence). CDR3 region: CASSFVNRDRGYEQYF. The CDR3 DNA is TGTGCCAGCAGTTTCGTAAACCGGGACAGGGGATACGAGCAGTACTTC.

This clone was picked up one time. This chain's CDR3 is CASTTTPSGGNTIYF. DNA of the CDR3: TGCGCCAGCACTACGACACCATCAGGAGGAAACACCATATATTTT. The chain recombines TRBV5-1 with TRBJ1-3; no firm D call. Germline CDR1 is SGHRS and CDR2 is YFSETQ. Trimming pared 6 bases from V and 4 bases from J, leaving 17 bases between. CDR3 length: 15 residues. The whole variable domain, filled in from reference TRBV5-1 and TRBJ1-3, reads KAGVTQTPRYLIKTRGQQVTLSCSPISGHRSVSWYQQTPGQGLQFLFEYFSETQRNKGNFPGRFSGRQFSNSRSEMNVSTLELGDSALYLCASTTTPSGGNTIYFGEGSWLTVV.

The CDR3 protein is CASSRPYRVRETQYF. In DNA form, the CDR3 reads TGTGCCAGCAGTCGCCCTTACAGGGTTAGAGAGACCCAGTACTTC. This chain links TRBV6-2 or TRBV6-3 with TRBJ2-5, with a possible D match to TRBD1 (6 bases). The germline V and J ends were trimmed by 5 bases and 4 bases, with 17 bases remaining between them. Germline CDR1 MNHEY, CDR2 SVGEGT. This CDR3 is 15 amino acids long.

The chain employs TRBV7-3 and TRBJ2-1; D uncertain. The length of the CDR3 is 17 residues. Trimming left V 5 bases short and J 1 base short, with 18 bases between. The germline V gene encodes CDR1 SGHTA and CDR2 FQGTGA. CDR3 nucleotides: TGTGCCAGCAGCCCACTATTTCAGACGCCGTCCTACAATGAGCAGTTCTTC. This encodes CASSPLFQTPSYNEQFF.